This TCR beta chain was retrieved from a study of blood T cell repertoires in COVID-19 (dated by TCRdb to 2020 to 2022). About the investigation overall: Samples from collaborators originated in the United States, Italy and Spain and spanned both the acute and convalescent phases of COVID-19. The dataset comprised deeply sampled blood TCRbeta repertoires from subjects exposed to, actively infected with, or recovered from COVID-19. Where HLA class I and class II types were available, the types were taken from metadata supplied by the sample provider, not from assay-based typing. A freely available public database, intended as a resource for researchers studying the immune response to SARS-CoV-2, is where the repertoires were released. The sample metadata nearly always contained a de-identified subject ID, COVID-19 status, age in years and sex. The samples were drawn from the first 160 participants of the ongoing ImmuneRACE study and from 950 to 1,500 subjects provided by 6 global collaborators. The material from the prospective study consisted of cDNA or gDNA derived from T cells, B-cell-depleted T cells, or PBMCs.

Whole blood was collected in K2EDTA tubes by collaborating institutions according to the institutions' own protocols. Collaborator samples were shipped for TCRbeta analysis as frozen whole blood, isolated PBMCs, or DNA extracted from either sample type. This clone was seen only once. Its antigen target is currently unknown. Base qualities are not at hand, and no much larger clone is one base apart. V lost 0 bases and J lost 0 bases; the stretch between them is 3 bases long. According to the germline V gene (reference sequence), CDR1 reads MNHNY and CDR2 reads SVGAGI. From the cysteine through the phenylalanine, the CDR3 covers 15 amino acids. Only the CDR3 portion is preserved as DNA: 45 bases, with reading frame beginning at the first base. The study at large found these results: The quantity of clinical and demographic metadata differed by source and by participant and was supplied without curation.

TCRbeta CDR3 regions were amplified from genomic DNA using the immunoSEQ Assay, a bias-controlled multiplex PCR. The original pipeline was this. Within the assay, amplification of reference gene primers was used to estimate how many nucleated cells each sample contained. To quantify the absolute abundance of each unique TCRbeta CDR3 rearrangement, sequence reads were collapsed and filtered. For each sample, productive Simpson clonality was calculated as the square root of Simpson's diversity index over productive rearrangements. TCRdb holds this immuneACCESS table with in-frame rearrangements only. Some clones are missing; in checked studies, unresolved V genes explain under half, and the rest has no known cause. Clone size and the V and J calls come from that table; the DNA yielded D and trimming. Present in this sample are 150,000 to 200,000 clones, 87% of which were seen just once. The top ten constitute around a fifth of the sample.

The receptor's source is a man aged 60 to 75 with active or convalescent COVID-19. The sequencing input was peripheral blood. The rearranged chain carries TRBV6-6 and TRBJ2-6; no confident D gene assignment can be made. The DNA reads TGTGCCAGCAGTTACTCTCACTCTGGGGCCAACGTCCTGACTTTC. Its translation is CASSYSHSGANVLTF.